This TCR beta chain was identified during a study of blood T cell repertoires in COVID-19. Study details: Donors in the United States, Italy and Spain gave samples during acute or convalescent COVID-19.

The CDR3 runs to 15 residues. V was pared by 0 bases and J by 5 bases, with 16 bases between. Germline CDR1 and CDR2: GTSNPN and SVGIG (reference sequence). Under the authors' procedure: Reference gene primer amplification gave nucleated cell count estimates. Using immunoSEQ multiplex PCR, the repertoire was profiled, and TCRdb retains in-frame clones only, with some absent. D and trimming were read from the DNA, whereas the V and J calls and clone size are those reported in that table. The sample carries fewer than 200,000 clones, 88% recorded once. The material sequenced was peripheral blood. The V gene is TRBV30, the J gene TRBJ2-5, with a tentative D call TRBD2 (6 bases). The clonotype comes from a man aged 55-75 years with acute or convalescent COVID-19. CDR3 protein: CAWSVKAGRRETQYF. The DNA of the CDR3 is TGTGCCTGGAGTGTAAAGGCAGGGAGGAGGGAGACCCAGTACTTC.